One T cell receptor (beta chain) is described in this entry. The antigen is unknown. The sample comes from a study of T cell responses to AZD1222 COVID-19 vaccine. V was clipped by 2 bases and J by 0 bases, with 8 bases between them. This CDR3 contains 15 residues. The germline CDR1 and CDR2 sequences are SEHNR and FQNEAQ (reference sequence). Study observations and caveats: The peak T cell response came first, and repertoires were sampled only after it. Breadth and depth of Spike-specific TCRs rose after two AZD1222 doses. Among AZD1222 vaccinees, only 5 to 7 were seropositive at baseline.

Timing groups of about 4 and about 12 weeks for second doses were pooled. Libraries were prepared by immunoSEQ multiplex PCR; TCRdb keeps only in-frame clonotypes and omits some of them. This sample yields about 100,000 clones, of which nearly 90% are seen a single time; roughly 2.5% belongs to the top ten. This TCR derives from an adult who received the AZD1222 COVID-19 vaccine. Material: peripheral blood, obtained 28 days after the second AZD1222 dose. The chain carries TRBV7-9 and TRBJ1-3, with TRBD1 as a possible D gene (6 bases). The CDR3 loop reads CASSLQTGSGNTIYF. Written as DNA, the CDR3 is TGTGCCAGCAGCTTACAGACAGGCTCTGGAAACACCATATATTTT.